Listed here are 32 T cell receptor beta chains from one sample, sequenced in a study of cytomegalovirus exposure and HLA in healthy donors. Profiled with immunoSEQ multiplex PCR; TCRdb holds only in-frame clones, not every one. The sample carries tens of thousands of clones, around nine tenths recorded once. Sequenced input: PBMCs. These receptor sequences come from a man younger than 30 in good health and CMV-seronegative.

CDR3 residues: CASSQGALVITDTQYF. The CDR3, as DNA: TGTGCCAGCAGCCAAGGGGCACTAGTAATCACAGATACGCAGTATTTT. The chain employs TRBV4-2 and TRBJ2-3, with D maybe TRBD2 (5 bases). Trimming shortened V by 1 base and J by 2 bases, and 13 bases separated the two germline ends. Germline V gene sequence: CDR1 LGHNA, CDR2 YNFKEQ. The CDR3 is 16 residues long.

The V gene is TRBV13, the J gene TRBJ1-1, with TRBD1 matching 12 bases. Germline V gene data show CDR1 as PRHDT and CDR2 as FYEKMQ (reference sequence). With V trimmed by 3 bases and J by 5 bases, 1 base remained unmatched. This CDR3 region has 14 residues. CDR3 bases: TGTGCCAGCAGCTTGGGACAGGGGGCGACTGAAGCTTTCTTT. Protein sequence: CASSLGQGATEAFF.

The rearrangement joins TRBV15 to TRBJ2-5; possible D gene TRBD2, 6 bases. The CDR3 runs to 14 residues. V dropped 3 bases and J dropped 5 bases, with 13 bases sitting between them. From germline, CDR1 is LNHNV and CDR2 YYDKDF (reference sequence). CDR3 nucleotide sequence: TGTGCCACCAGCAGCCCAGGCGGGAAGGAGACCCAGTACTTC. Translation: CATSSPGGKETQYF. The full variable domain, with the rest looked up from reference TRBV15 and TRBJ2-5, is DAMVIQNPRYQVTQFGKPVTLSCSQTLNHNVMYWYQQKSSQAPKLLFHYYDKDFNNEADTPDNFQSRRPNTSFCFLDIRSPGLGDTAMYLCATSSPGGKETQYFGPGTRLLVL.

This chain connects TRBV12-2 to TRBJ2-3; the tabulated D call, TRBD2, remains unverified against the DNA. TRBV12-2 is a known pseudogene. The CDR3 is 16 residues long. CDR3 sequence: CASRLEGLATTDTQYF. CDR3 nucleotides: TGTGCAAGTCGCTTAGAGGGACTAGCGACTACAGATACGCAGTATTTT.

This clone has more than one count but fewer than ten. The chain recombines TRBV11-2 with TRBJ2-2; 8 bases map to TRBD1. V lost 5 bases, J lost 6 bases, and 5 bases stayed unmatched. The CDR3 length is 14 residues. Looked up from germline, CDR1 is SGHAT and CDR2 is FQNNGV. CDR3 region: CASSRQGMAGELFF. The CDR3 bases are TGTGCCAGCAGCCGACAGGGGATGGCCGGGGAGCTGTTTTTT.

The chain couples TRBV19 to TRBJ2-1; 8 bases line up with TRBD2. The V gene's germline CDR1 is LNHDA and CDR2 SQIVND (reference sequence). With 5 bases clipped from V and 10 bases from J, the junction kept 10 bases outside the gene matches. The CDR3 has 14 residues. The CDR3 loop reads CASSDPGLGNEQFF. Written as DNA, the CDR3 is TGTGCCAGTAGTGATCCGGGACTAGGGAACGAGCAGTTCTTC.

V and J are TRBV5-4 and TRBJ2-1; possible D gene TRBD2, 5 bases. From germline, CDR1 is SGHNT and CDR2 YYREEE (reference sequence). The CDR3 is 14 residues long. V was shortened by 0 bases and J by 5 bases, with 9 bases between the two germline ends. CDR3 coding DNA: TGTGCCAGCAGCTTGGTTGACTACCACAATGAGCAGTTCTTC. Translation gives CASSLVDYHNEQFF.

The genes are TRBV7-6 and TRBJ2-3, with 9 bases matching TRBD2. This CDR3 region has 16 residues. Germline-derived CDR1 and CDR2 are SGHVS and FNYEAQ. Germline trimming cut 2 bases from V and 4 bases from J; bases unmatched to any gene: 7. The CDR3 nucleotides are TGTGCCAGCAGCTTAACAACTAGCGGGCCGTCAGATACGCAGTATTTT. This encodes CASSLTTSGPSDTQYF.

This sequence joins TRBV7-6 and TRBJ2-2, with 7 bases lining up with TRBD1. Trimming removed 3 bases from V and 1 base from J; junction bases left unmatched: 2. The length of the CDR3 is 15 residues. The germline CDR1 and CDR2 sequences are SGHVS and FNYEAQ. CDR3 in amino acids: CASSFRQGNTGELFF. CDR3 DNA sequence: TGTGCCAGCAGCTTTCGACAGGGGAACACCGGGGAGCTGTTTTTT.

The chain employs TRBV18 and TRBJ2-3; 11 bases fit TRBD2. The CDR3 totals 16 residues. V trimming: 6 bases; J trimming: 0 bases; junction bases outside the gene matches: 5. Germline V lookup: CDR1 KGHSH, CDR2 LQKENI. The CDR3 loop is CASSPTSGVSTDTQYF. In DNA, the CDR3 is TGTGCCAGCTCTCCGACTAGCGGGGTTAGCACAGATACGCAGTATTTT.

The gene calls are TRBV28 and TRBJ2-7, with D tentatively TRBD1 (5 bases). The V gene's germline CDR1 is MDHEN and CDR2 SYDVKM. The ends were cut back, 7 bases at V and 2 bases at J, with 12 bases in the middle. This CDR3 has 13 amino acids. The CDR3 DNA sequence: TGTGCCAGCATGGGCGACAGTGCCTACGAGCAGTACTTC. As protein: CASMGDSAYEQYF.

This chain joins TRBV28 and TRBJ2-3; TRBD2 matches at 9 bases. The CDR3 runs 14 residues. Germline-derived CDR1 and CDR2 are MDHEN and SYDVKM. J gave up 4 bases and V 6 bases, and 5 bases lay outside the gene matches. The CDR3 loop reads CASRAGGDADTQYF. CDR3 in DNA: TGTGCCAGCAGGGCGGGGGGGGACGCAGATACGCAGTATTTT.

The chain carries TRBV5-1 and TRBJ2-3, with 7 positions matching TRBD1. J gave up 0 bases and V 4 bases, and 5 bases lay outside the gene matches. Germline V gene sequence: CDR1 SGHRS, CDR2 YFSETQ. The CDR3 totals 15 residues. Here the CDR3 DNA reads TGCGCCAGCAGCCGTAACAGGGGAAGCACAGATACGCAGTATTTT. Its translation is CASSRNRGSTDTQYF.

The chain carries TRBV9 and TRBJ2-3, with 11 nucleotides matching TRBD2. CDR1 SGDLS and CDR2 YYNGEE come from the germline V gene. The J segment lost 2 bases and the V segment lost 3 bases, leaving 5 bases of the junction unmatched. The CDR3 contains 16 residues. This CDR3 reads CASSAGTSGHTDTQYF. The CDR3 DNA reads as TGTGCCAGCAGCGCGGGGACTAGCGGACACACAGATACGCAGTATTTT.

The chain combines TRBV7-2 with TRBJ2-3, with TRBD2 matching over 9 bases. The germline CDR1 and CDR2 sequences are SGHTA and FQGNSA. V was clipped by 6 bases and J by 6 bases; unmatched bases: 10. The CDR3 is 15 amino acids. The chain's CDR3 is CASSVRAGGVDTQYF. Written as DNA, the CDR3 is TGTGCCAGCAGTGTGAGGGCGGGAGGGGTGGATACGCAGTATTTT.

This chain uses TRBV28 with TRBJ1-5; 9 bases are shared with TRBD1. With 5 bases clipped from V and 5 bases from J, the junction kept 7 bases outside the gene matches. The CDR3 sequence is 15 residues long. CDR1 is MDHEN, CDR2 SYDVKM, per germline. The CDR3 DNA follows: TGTGCCAGCAGTCTGGGGACAGGGATTCATCAGCCCCAGCATTTT. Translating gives CASSLGTGIHQPQHF.

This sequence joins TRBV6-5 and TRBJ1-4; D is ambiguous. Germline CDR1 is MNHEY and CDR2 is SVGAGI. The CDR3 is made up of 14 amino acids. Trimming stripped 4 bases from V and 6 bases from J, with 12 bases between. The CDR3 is CASSFPSQDEKLFF. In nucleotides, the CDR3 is TGTGCCAGCAGTTTCCCGTCCCAGGATGAAAAACTGTTTTTT.

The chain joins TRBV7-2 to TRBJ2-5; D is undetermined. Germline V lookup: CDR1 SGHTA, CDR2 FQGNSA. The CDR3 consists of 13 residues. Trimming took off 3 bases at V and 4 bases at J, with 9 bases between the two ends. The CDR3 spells CASSFPFRETQYF. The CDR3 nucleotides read TGTGCCAGCAGCTTCCCGTTTCGAGAGACCCAGTACTTC. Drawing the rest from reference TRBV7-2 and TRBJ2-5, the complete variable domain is GAGVSQSPSNKVTEKGKDVELRCDPISGHTALYWYRQSLGQGLEFLIYFQGNSAPDKSGLPSDRFSAERTGGSVSTLTIQRTQQEDSAVYLCASSFPFRETQYFGPGTRLLVL.

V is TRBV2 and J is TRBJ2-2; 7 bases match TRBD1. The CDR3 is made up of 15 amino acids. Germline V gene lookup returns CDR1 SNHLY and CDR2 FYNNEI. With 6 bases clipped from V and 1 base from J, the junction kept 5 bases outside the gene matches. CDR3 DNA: TGTGCCAGCAGGCCCGGGACAGTGAACACCGGGGAGCTGTTTTTT. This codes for CASRPGTVNTGELFF.

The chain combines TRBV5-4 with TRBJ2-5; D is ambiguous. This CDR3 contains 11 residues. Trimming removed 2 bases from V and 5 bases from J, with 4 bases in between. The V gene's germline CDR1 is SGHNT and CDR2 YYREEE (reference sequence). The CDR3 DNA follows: TGTGCCAGCAGCTTTCAGGAGACCCAGTACTTC. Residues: CASSFQETQYF. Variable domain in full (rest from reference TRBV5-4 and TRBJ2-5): ETGVTQSPTHLIKTRGQQVTLRCSSQSGHNTVSWYQQALGQGPQFIFQYYREEENGRGNFPPRFSGLQFPNYSSELNVNALELDDSALYLCASSFQETQYFGPGTRLLVL.

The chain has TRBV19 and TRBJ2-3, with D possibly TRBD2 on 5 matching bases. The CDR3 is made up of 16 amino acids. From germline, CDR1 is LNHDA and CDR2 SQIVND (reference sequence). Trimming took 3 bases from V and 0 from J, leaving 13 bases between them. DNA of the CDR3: TGTGCCAGTAGTATTGGGCTAGCTGACAGCACAGATACGCAGTATTTT. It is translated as CASSIGLADSTDTQYF.

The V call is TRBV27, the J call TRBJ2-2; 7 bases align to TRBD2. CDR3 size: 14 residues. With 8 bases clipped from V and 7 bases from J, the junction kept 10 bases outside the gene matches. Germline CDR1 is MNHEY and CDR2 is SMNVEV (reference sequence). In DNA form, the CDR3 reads TGTGCCAGCCAGCGGGATCGGTCGGGCGGGGAGCTGTTTTTT. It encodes CASQRDRSGGELFF.

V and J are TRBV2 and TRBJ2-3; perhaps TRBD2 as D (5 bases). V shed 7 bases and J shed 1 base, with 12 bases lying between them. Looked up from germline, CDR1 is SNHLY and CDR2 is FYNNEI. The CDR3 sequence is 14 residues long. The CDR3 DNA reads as TGTGCCAGCACTCCTAGCTCTGGCACAGATACGCAGTATTTT. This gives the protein CASTPSSGTDTQYF.

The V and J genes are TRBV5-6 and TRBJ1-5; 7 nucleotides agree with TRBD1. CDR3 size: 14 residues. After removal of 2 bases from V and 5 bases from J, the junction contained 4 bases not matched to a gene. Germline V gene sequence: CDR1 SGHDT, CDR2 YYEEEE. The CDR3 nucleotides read TGTGCCAGCAGCTTAACAGGGGACTATCAGCCCCAGCATTTT. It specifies CASSLTGDYQPQHF. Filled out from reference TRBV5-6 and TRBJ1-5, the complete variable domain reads DAGVTQSPTHLIKTRGQQVTLRCSPKSGHDTVSWYQQALGQGPQFIFQYYEEEERQRGNFPDRFSGHQFPNYSSELNVNALLLGDSALYLCASSLTGDYQPQHFGDGTRLSIL.

This chain's CDR3 is CASSLAGQGSPDTQYF. The CDR3 region has the DNA TGTGCCAGCAGCTTGGCGGGACAGGGGTCCCCAGATACGCAGTATTTT. V usage is TRBV5-6 and J usage is TRBJ2-3; 10 nucleotides match TRBD1. The CDR3 contains 16 residues. The V and J ends lost 0 bases and 4 bases, in that order; junction bases with no gene match: 5. Germline values: CDR1 SGHDT, CDR2 YYEEEE.

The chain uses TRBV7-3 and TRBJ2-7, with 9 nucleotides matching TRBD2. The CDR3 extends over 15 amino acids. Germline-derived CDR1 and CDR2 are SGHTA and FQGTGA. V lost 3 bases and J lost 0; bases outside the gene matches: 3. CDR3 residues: CASSFTSGPSYEQYF. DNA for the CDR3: TGTGCCAGCAGCTTTACTAGCGGGCCCTCCTACGAGCAGTACTTC.

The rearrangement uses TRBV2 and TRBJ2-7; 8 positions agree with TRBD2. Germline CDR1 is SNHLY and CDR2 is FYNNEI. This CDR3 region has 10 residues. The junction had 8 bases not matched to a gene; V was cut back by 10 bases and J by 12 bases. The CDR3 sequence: CATTREGVYF. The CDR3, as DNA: TGTGCCACCACCCGGGAGGGTGTGTACTTC.

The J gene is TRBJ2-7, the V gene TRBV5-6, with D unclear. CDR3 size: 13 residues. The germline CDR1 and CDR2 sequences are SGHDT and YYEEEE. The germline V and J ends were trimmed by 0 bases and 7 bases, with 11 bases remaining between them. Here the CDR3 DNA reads TGTGCCAGCAGCTTGGGACTGAGTCCAGAGCAGTACTTC. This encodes CASSLGLSPEQYF.

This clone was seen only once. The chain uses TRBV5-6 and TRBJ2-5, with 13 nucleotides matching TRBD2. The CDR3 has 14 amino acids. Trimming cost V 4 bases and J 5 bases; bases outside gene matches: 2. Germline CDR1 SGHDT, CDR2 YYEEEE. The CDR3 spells CASSATSGGETQYF. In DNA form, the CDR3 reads TGTGCCAGCAGCGCGACTAGCGGGGGGGAGACCCAGTACTTC. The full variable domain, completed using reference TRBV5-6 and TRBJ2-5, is DAGVTQSPTHLIKTRGQQVTLRCSPKSGHDTVSWYQQALGQGPQFIFQYYEEEERQRGNFPDRFSGHQFPNYSSELNVNALLLGDSALYLCASSATSGGETQYFGPGTRLLVL.

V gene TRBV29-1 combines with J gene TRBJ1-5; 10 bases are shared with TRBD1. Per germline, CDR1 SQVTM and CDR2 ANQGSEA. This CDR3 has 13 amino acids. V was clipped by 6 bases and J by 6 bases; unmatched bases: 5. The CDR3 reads CSVGTGEAQPQHF. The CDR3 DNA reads TGCAGCGTGGGGACAGGGGAGGCTCAGCCCCAGCATTTT.

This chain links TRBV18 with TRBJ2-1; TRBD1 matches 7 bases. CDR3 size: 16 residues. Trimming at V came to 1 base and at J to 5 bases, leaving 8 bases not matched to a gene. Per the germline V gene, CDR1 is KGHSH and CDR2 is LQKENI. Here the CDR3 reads CASSPRRQGFDNEQFF. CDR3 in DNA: TGTGCCAGCTCACCACGCCGACAGGGATTCGACAATGAGCAGTTCTTC.

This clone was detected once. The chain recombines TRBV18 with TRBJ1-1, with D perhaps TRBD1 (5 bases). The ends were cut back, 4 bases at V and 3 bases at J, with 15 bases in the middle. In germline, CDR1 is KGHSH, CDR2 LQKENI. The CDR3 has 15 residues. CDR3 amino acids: CASSQTRGGDTEAFF. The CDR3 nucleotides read TGTGCCAGCTCACAAACCCGGGGGGGGGACACTGAAGCTTTCTTT.